A selection of T cell receptor beta chains follows, all from one sample in a study of T cells in Graves' hyperthyroidism and ophthalmopathy. TCRdb itself ran the multiplex PCR reads through MiXCR, one entry per CDR3 protein. The sample has a few hundred thousand distinct CDR3 sequences; 35% to 55% are singletons. The source material was peripheral blood or thyroid tissue (not recorded which). Receptors originate from a woman aged 18-29 years with Graves' hyperthyroidism. Each CDR3 is given with its conserved first and last residue. Each record gives: CDR3 DNA, CDR3 protein, V gene, clone size, CDR3 length, J gene, D gene. A D gene is named only where the DNA matches it firmly. Clone size, where shown, is once, few, many, or a class for clones that have expanded.

CDR3nt: TGTGCCAGCAGCTTTGAGGGCTGGAGCAATCAGCCCCAGCATTTT
CDR3aa: CASSFEGWSNQPQHF
v_gene: TRBV7-2
abundance: NA
len: 15
j_gene: TRBJ1-5
d_gene: NA

CDR3nt: TGTGCCAGCAGGGACAGGGGCCCCTCTGGGGCCAACGTCCTGACTTTC
CDR3aa: CASRDRGPSGANVLTF
v_gene: TRBV2
abundance: few
len: 16
j_gene: TRBJ2-6
d_gene: TRBD1

CDR3nt: TGTGCCACTGTACCCAACGGGGGACTAAGAGCTTTCTTT
CDR3aa: CATVPNGGLRAFF
v_gene: TRBV24-1
abundance: few
len: 13
j_gene: TRBJ1-1
d_gene: NA

CDR3nt: TGTGCCAGCAGTGAGACAGGCTATTCACCCCTCCACTTT
CDR3aa: CASSETGYSPLHF
v_gene: TRBV2
abundance: many
len: 13
j_gene: TRBJ1-6
d_gene: NA

CDR3nt: TGTGCCAGCAGCCCGACGACAGGGTATACGAATTCACCCCTCCACTTT
CDR3aa: CASSPTTGYTNSPLHF
v_gene: TRBV7-2
abundance: NA
len: 16
j_gene: TRBJ1-6
d_gene: TRBD1

CDR3nt: TGTGCCAGCAGCTCACCGCTAGCACTCGGGACTAGCGGGAGCAACGAGCAGTACTTC
CDR3aa: CASSSPLALGTSGSNEQYF
v_gene: TRBV11-1
abundance: NA
len: 19
j_gene: TRBJ2-7
d_gene: TRBD2

CDR3nt: TGCAGTGCCAACCCCCTTCCGACAGGGACTAACTATGGCTACACCTTC
CDR3aa: CSANPLPTGTNYGYTF
v_gene: TRBV20-1
abundance: once
len: 16
j_gene: TRBJ1-2
d_gene: TRBD1

CDR3nt: TGCGCCAGCAGGCCAACAGGGGACACTGAAGCTTTCTTT
CDR3aa: CASRPTGDTEAFF
v_gene: TRBV4-1
abundance: few
len: 13
j_gene: TRBJ1-1
d_gene: TRBD1

CDR3nt: TGTGCCAGCAGCCGGATAGCGACAGGGGGCGTTGGCTACACCTTC
CDR3aa: CASSRIATGGVGYTF
v_gene: TRBV14
abundance: few
len: 15
j_gene: TRBJ1-2
d_gene: TRBD1

CDR3nt: TGTGCCAGCAGCAAAACCGGGACAGGGAACTATGGCTACACCTTC
CDR3aa: CASSKTGTGNYGYTF
v_gene: TRBV7-8
abundance: NA
len: 15
j_gene: TRBJ1-2
d_gene: TRBD1

CDR3nt: TGTGCCACCAGTAGGCTGGGAAATCAGCCCCAGCATTTT
CDR3aa: CATSRLGNQPQHF
v_gene: TRBV24-1
abundance: many
len: 13
j_gene: TRBJ1-5
d_gene: NA

CDR3nt: TGCAGCGATAGCCCCGGCAGTAGGCATGGCTACACCTTC
CDR3aa: CSDSPGSRHGYTF
v_gene: TRBV29-1
abundance: NA
len: 13
j_gene: TRBJ1-2
d_gene: NA

CDR3nt: TGTGCCAGCAGCCCAACCGGCCATAGTGAGGAGACCCAGTACTTC
CDR3aa: CASSPTGHSEETQYF
v_gene: TRBV7-2
abundance: few
len: 15
j_gene: TRBJ2-5
d_gene: NA

CDR3nt: TGTGCCAGCAGCCATAGCAGGGGTTACGAGCAGTACTTC
CDR3aa: CASSHSRGYEQYF
v_gene: TRBV7-2
abundance: NA
len: 13
j_gene: TRBJ2-7
d_gene: NA

CDR3nt: TGCAGCGTTGAAGGGGTAGACACTGAAGCTTTCTTT
CDR3aa: CSVEGVDTEAFF
v_gene: TRBV29-1
abundance: NA
len: 12
j_gene: TRBJ1-1
d_gene: NA

CDR3nt: TGTGCCAGCAGTAGACAGGGTTTCCGCGGCAATCAGCCCCAGCATTTT
CDR3aa: CASSRQGFRGNQPQHF
v_gene: TRBV7-2
abundance: NA
len: 16
j_gene: TRBJ1-5
d_gene: TRBD1

CDR3nt: TGTGCCAGCAGTCGGGCGGGGATAGGAGATGAAAAACTGTTTTTT
CDR3aa: CASSRAGIGDEKLFF
v_gene: TRBV2
abundance: few
len: 15
j_gene: TRBJ1-4
d_gene: NA